The clone carrying this T cell receptor (beta chain) was seen ten or more times. Its antigen is not identified. The data stem from a study of regulatory T cells in long-lasting Graves disease. CDR3 size: 13 residues. Looked up from germline, CDR1 is KGHDR and CDR2 is SFDVKD. V lost 5 bases and J lost 4, with 10 bases in between. Specified time point: persistent/refractory GD, antithyroid drugs over 5 years with positive TRAb. PBMC RNA was the source of the TCR library. Findings of the study overall: When disease was persistent, TRBV28, TRBJ1-2 and TRBJ2-5 were the favored segments.

Assembly of TCR beta libraries relied on iRepertoire HTBI primers together with Arm-PCR of CDR3 regions. In the study's own analysis: Identified segments across samples numbered just over 60 TRBV and about 13 TRBJ. A single record per CDR3 protein comes from TCRdb applying MiXCR to the multiplex PCR reads. V and J calls and clone size were set by TCRdb, not the authors. The table has roughly 490,000 distinct CDR3 sequences, under 25% seen once. The input for sequencing was peripheral blood mononuclear cells (PBMCs), taken when the disease was refractory, from a patient treated with antithyroid drugs. The V and J genes are TRBV24-1 and TRBJ1-1; no reliable D call. This sequence originates from a female donor with Graves disease. The CDR3 DNA reads as TGTGCCACCAGTGTGAGTTGGGGCACTGAAGCTTTCTTT. Translated: CATSVSWGTEAFF.